A selection of T cell receptor beta chains follows, all from one sample in a study of cytomegalovirus exposure and HLA in healthy donors. TCRdb's copy holds only in-frame clones and misses some; the assay was immunoSEQ multiplex PCR. This repertoire shows around 200,000 clones, roughly 87% found once; its top ten account for 6%. Input material: PBMCs. These receptor sequences come from a man between 40 and 49 years old in good health and CMV-seropositive. Each CDR3 is given with its conserved first and last residue. A D gene is named only where the DNA matches it firmly. Some rows have no size entry. The others give once, few or many, or a class for an expanded clone.

cdr3_nt | cdr3_aa | j_call | clone_size | d_call | v_call
TGTGCCACTTTAGACTCTCCGGGACTAGCGGGAGGGCCTAGCTCTGGGGCCAACGTCCTGACTTTC | CATLDSPGLAGGPSSGANVLTF | TRBJ2-6 | once | TRBD2 | TRBV19
TGTGCCAGCAGCTTGACTGGGAACACCATATATTTT | CASSLTGNTIYF | TRBJ1-3 | NA | NA | TRBV7-9
TGTGCCAGTAGTATAGACCAGGGGTATGGAAACACCATATATTTT | CASSIDQGYGNTIYF | TRBJ1-3 | NA | NA | TRBV19
TGTGCTAGCAGCCGGACTAGCGGTTCTTCCTACAATGAGCAGTTCTTC | CASSRTSGSSYNEQFF | TRBJ2-1 | NA | TRBD2 | TRBV7-7
TGTGCCAGCAGCCGAGAAGGGACTAGCGGGGGGAAGGGGGAGCAGTACTTC | CASSREGTSGGKGEQYF | TRBJ2-7 | NA | TRBD2 | TRBV27
TGTGCCAGCAGCTCTAGGACTAGCGGGACATACAATGAGCAGTTCTTC | CASSSRTSGTYNEQFF | TRBJ2-1 | NA | TRBD2 | TRBV7-8
TGTGCCAGCAGCACTAGCGGGAGCTCCTACAATGAGCAGTTCTTC | CASSTSGSSYNEQFF | TRBJ2-1 | NA | TRBD2 | TRBV7-9
TGTGCCTCCTGGGACTCCGGCTGGGGGACTGAAGCTTTCTTT | CASWDSGWGTEAFF | TRBJ1-1 | NA | NA | TRBV19
TGCGCCAGCAGCCAACTGGGACTAGCGGATTTCTCCTACGAGCAGTACTTC | CASSQLGLADFSYEQYF | TRBJ2-7 | NA | TRBD2 | TRBV4-1
TGCGCCAGCAGCTTGTCCACCGTCTGGCAGGGGGTAGGCGAGCAGTACTTC | CASSLSTVWQGVGEQYF | TRBJ2-7 | NA | TRBD1 | TRBV5-1
TGTGCCAGCAGGCTAGCGGGACACACAGATACGCAGTATTTT | CASRLAGHTDTQYF | TRBJ2-3 | NA | TRBD2 | TRBV6-1
TGTGCCAGCAGCTTATCCCCGGACAAGAACACTGAAGCTTTCTTT | CASSLSPDKNTEAFF | TRBJ1-1 | NA | NA | TRBV7-9
TGTGCCAGCAGCTCCGGAGGGACTGAAGCTTTCTTT | CASSSGGTEAFF | TRBJ1-1 | NA | NA | TRBV11-2
TGTGCCAGCAGCTCTTACGTCCGACAGGGGGGACAAGAGACCCAGTACTTC | CASSSYVRQGGQETQYF | TRBJ2-5 | NA | TRBD1 | TRBV7-2
TGCAGCGTGCCGGTTGCCACTGAAGCTTTCTTT | CSVPVATEAFF | TRBJ1-1 | NA | NA | TRBV29-1
TGTGCCAGCTCACCCGGACAGGCGGGGGAGCTGTTTTTT | CASSPGQAGELFF | TRBJ2-2 | NA | TRBD1 | TRBV18
TGTGCCAGCAGCTCCGAGCGGGACCAAGAGACCCAGTACTTC | CASSSERDQETQYF | TRBJ2-5 | once | NA | TRBV7-9
TGCGCCAGCAGCCAAGATAACGGACTAGCGGGGAACCCCCAAGAGACCCAGTACTTC | CASSQDNGLAGNPQETQYF | TRBJ2-5 | NA | TRBD2 | TRBV4-1
TGTGCCAGCACCCCGTCCCAGACAGCTAGCAATCAGCCCCAGCATTTT | CASTPSQTASNQPQHF | TRBJ1-5 | NA | NA | TRBV14
TGTGCCAGTAGGGTCTTTAGCGGGAACCAAGAGACCCAGTACTTC | CASRVFSGNQETQYF | TRBJ2-5 | NA | TRBD2 | TRBV19
TGCAGCGTTGGGGGAGACCCGTCTGGAAACACCATATATTTT | CSVGGDPSGNTIYF | TRBJ1-3 | NA | NA | TRBV29-1
TGTGCCAGCAGTTTGGGACAGTTCGTTGGAAACACCATATATTTT | CASSLGQFVGNTIYF | TRBJ1-3 | NA | TRBD1 | TRBV28
TGTGCCATCGGAAGTGCCCCCGGAGACAATGAGCAGTTCTTC | CAIGSAPGDNEQFF | TRBJ2-1 | once | NA | TRBV10-3
TGTGCCAGCAGCTTAAGGGAGGGACAGGGCTTGTTCTTC | CASSLREGQGLFF | TRBJ2-1 | NA | TRBD1 | TRBV11-3
TGTGCCAGCAGTTTGACTAGCGGGAGGGCGAATGAGCAGTTCTTC | CASSLTSGRANEQFF | TRBJ2-1 | NA | TRBD2 | TRBV2
TGTGCCAGTATGGGGAGCTCTGGGGCCAACGTCCTGACTTTC | CASMGSSGANVLTF | TRBJ2-6 | NA | NA | TRBV19
TGTGCCAGCAGCCGGCTAGCGGTTAGGATCGGCAATGAGCAGTTCTTC | CASSRLAVRIGNEQFF | TRBJ2-1 | few | TRBD2 | TRBV2
TGTGCCAGCAGCTTTTCCGGGGGGAGGGACACCGGGGAGCTGTTTTTT | CASSFSGGRDTGELFF | TRBJ2-2 | NA | TRBD2 | TRBV7-3
TGTGCCTGGAAACAAAACTATGGCTACACCTTC | CAWKQNYGYTF | TRBJ1-2 | NA | NA | TRBV30
TGTGCCAGCAGCCCCGGGACAGGGTATAATCAGCCCCAGCATTTT | CASSPGTGYNQPQHF | TRBJ1-5 | NA | TRBD1 | TRBV28
TGTGCCAGCTCACCCGGGGAAGATTATGGCTACACCTTC | CASSPGEDYGYTF | TRBJ1-2 | few | NA | TRBV18
TGTGCCAGCAGTGGAACATCGGCCAACGTCCTGACTTTC | CASSGTSANVLTF | TRBJ2-6 | NA | NA | TRBV2
TGTGCCAGCAGCCTACCACGGGGGGCCAACGTCCTGACTTTC | CASSLPRGANVLTF | TRBJ2-6 | once | NA | TRBV7-2
TGTGCCAGCAGCTTAGGTCAAGGCTACACCTTC | CASSLGQGYTF | TRBJ1-2 | NA | NA | TRBV7-9
TGTGCCAGCAGTTCAGAAAAGGGGTCCACCGGGGAGCTGTTTTTT | CASSSEKGSTGELFF | TRBJ2-2 | few | NA | TRBV2
TGTGCCAGCAGCTTGGGGGCATACTCCTACGAGCAGTACTTC | CASSLGAYSYEQYF | TRBJ2-7 | NA | NA | TRBV7-8
TGTGCCAGCAGCCAGTGGGAGTCAGAGGCAGATACGCAGTATTTT | CASSQWESEADTQYF | TRBJ2-3 | NA | NA | TRBV7-8
TGTGCCAGTAGTACGGGGTGGTCACAGGGGGGGAACACTGAAGCTTTCTTT | CASSTGWSQGGNTEAFF | TRBJ1-1 | once | TRBD1 | TRBV19
TGTGCCAGCAGCGTAGAACAGAACTATGGCTACACCTTC | CASSVEQNYGYTF | TRBJ1-2 | NA | NA | TRBV9
TGTTCCAGCAGCCCTCTACAGGGGGCGGTCTACAATGAGCAGTTCTTC | CSSSPLQGAVYNEQFF | TRBJ2-1 | NA | TRBD1 | TRBV7-3
TGTGCCAGCAGCGAGGGGACAGGGAGCTACGAGCAGTACTTC | CASSEGTGSYEQYF | TRBJ2-7 | once | TRBD1 | TRBV4-2
TGTGCCAGCAGTGCGGAGGGGGCTAGCACAGATACGCAGTATTTT | CASSAEGASTDTQYF | TRBJ2-3 | NA | NA | TRBV6-1
TGTGCCACCAGCAGAGGCACTAGCGGGAGCGTTGACGGTGAGCAGTTCTTC | CATSRGTSGSVDGEQFF | TRBJ2-1 | NA | TRBD2 | TRBV15
TGTGCCAGCAGTTCCTTATATGGGCTGGGCAGCCAGGAGACCCAGTACTTC | CASSSLYGLGSQETQYF | TRBJ2-5 | once | NA | TRBV28
TGTGCCAGCAGCATCCCGGGACAGGGGGCCAAAAACATTCAGTACTTC | CASSIPGQGAKNIQYF | TRBJ2-4 | NA | TRBD1 | TRBV11-2
TGTGCCTGGAGTGTACCTAGTAGAGCCAAAAACATTCAGTACTTC | CAWSVPSRAKNIQYF | TRBJ2-4 | NA | NA | TRBV30
TGTGCCAGCAGCTTAGTGCCAGACCAAGAGACCCAGTACTTC | CASSLVPDQETQYF | TRBJ2-5 | NA | NA | TRBV11-3
TGCGCCAGCAGCTTGGCGGGGGTCTCGGGAAACTACGAGCAGTACTTC | CASSLAGVSGNYEQYF | TRBJ2-7 | NA | NA | TRBV5-1
TGTGCCAGCAGGCCAAAAGAACTTTCGAACACTGAAGCTTTCTTT | CASRPKELSNTEAFF | TRBJ1-1 | NA | NA | TRBV7-9
TGCGCCAGCAGCGACTTTAAGACTGGGAGAACCGGGGAGCTGTTTTTT | CASSDFKTGRTGELFF | TRBJ2-2 | few | NA | TRBV5-1
TGTGCCAGCAGTGTGACAGGGCGTAATGAGCAGTTCTTC | CASSVTGRNEQFF | TRBJ2-1 | NA | TRBD1 | TRBV6-5
TGTGCCTGGAGTCAGCTAGTCACCGGGGAGCTGTTTTTT | CAWSQLVTGELFF | TRBJ2-2 | NA | NA | TRBV30
TGTGCCAGCAGCCAAAGGGACTCGGGCTATGGCTACACCTTC | CASSQRDSGYGYTF | TRBJ1-2 | few | NA | TRBV6-4
TGTGCCAGCAGTTTGATAGCGGGAGGGCTGGATGAGCAGTTCTTC | CASSLIAGGLDEQFF | TRBJ2-1 | NA | TRBD2 | TRBV27
TGTGCCAGCGGCCCAGCGGGAGTAAACACCGGGGAGCTGTTTTTT | CASGPAGVNTGELFF | TRBJ2-2 | NA | TRBD2 | TRBV13
TGCGCCAGCAGCACCGGGACAGGGAACACCGGGGAGCTGTTTTTT | CASSTGTGNTGELFF | TRBJ2-2 | once | TRBD1 | TRBV5-1
TGTGCCAGCACCCCGGGGACTAGCGGGAGAACTGGGGAGCTGTTTTTT | CASTPGTSGRTGELFF | TRBJ2-2 | NA | TRBD2 | TRBV5-4
TGCAGCGTTCAGGTTGACTATGGCTACACCTTC | CSVQVDYGYTF | TRBJ1-2 | NA | NA | TRBV29-1